This is a list of T cell receptor beta chains from one sample in a study of OX40 agonist ivuxolimab in advanced cancers. Data came from immunoSEQ multiplex PCR; TCRdb stores just in-frame clones and leaves some out. The table lists 30,000 to 40,000 clones, 84% of them singletons. Sequenced here: CD4+ or CD8+ T cells sorted from blood, sampled in a trial of the OX40 agonist ivuxolimab. These receptors were obtained from an adult with an advanced solid tumor such as melanoma, head and neck, liver or kidney cancer. The CDR3 runs from the conserved cysteine through the conserved F or W. The D gene is left open where the match is weak. Size tells how often a clone was seen (once, few, many) or the class of an expanded clone, and some rows leave it out.

TRBJ2-1 NA TRBV7-2 NA TGTGCCAGCAGCTTAACAGTTTTGTATGAGCAGTTCTTC CASSLTVLYEQFF
TRBJ2-7 NA TRBV6-6 NA TGTGCCAGCAGTTACTCGACGGGAGCCTCCTACGAGCAGTACTTC CASSYSTGASYEQYF
TRBJ2-7 NA TRBV28 NA TGTGCCAGCAGTCCACTACCTGGCGAGCAGTACTTC CASSPLPGEQYF
TRBJ2-2 NA TRBV6-5 NA TGTGCCAGCAGTTACAGACCGGGACAACCCGGGGAGCTGTTTTTT CASSYRPGQPGELFF
TRBJ2-2 NA TRBV5-1 NA TGCGCCAGCAGCTTGGCCCCAGACCCGAACACCGGGGAGCTGTTTTTT CASSLAPDPNTGELFF
TRBJ2-2 TRBD2 TRBV5-1 NA TGCGCCAGCAGCAGGGGCACTAGCGGCGGCACCGGGGAGCTGTTTTTT CASSRGTSGGTGELFF
TRBJ1-1 NA TRBV11-3 NA TGTGCCAGCAGCTTGGGGGGAAAGAACACTGAAGCTTTCTTT CASSLGGKNTEAFF
TRBJ2-3 TRBD2 TRBV25-1 NA TGTGCCAGCAGTGTCTCTAGCGGGAGTGGAGTAGATACGCAGTATTTT CASSVSSGSGVDTQYF
TRBJ1-2 NA TRBV7-2 NA TGTGCCAGCAGCTTAGGAGTCAACTATGGCTACACCTTC CASSLGVNYGYTF
TRBJ1-5 NA TRBV10-3 NA TGTGCCATCAGTGTTGGGGCAGCAGGCAATCAGCCCCAGCATTTT CAISVGAAGNQPQHF
TRBJ2-2 TRBD1 TRBV6-5 NA TGTGCCAGCAGAAGACAGGGGTTCACCGGGGAGCTGTTTTTT CASRRQGFTGELFF
TRBJ2-1 TRBD1 TRBV6-5 few TGTGCCAGCAGTTCTCACCACGGACAGGGGGTCGATGAGCAGTTCTTC CASSSHHGQGVDEQFF
TRBJ1-4 TRBD1 TRBV6-4 NA TGTGCCAGCAGTGGAGGGGGCAGTAATGAAAAACTGTTTTTT CASSGGGSNEKLFF
TRBJ2-5 NA TRBV28 NA TGTGCCAGCAGGCCGGCACAAGAGACCCAGTACTTC CASRPAQETQYF
TRBJ2-3 TRBD1 TRBV18 NA TGTGCCAGCTCGGGACAGGGAAGCACAGATACGCAGTATTTT CASSGQGSTDTQYF
TRBJ1-2 NA TRBV19 NA TGTGCCAGTAGTATGAGGACGCATGGCTACACCTTC CASSMRTHGYTF
TRBJ2-1 NA TRBV7-9 NA TGTGCCAGCAGCCGGGACGTAAGCTCCTACAATGAGCAGTTCTTC CASSRDVSSYNEQFF
TRBJ2-1 NA TRBV11-1 NA TGTGCCAGCAGCCCCGGACAGCTCATCGGTGAGCAGTTCTTC CASSPGQLIGEQFF
TRBJ2-2 NA TRBV29-1 NA TGCAGCGTGAGGGGGAACACCGGGGAGCTGTTTTTT CSVRGNTGELFF
TRBJ1-5 TRBD1 TRBV19 NA TGTGCCAGTAGTATGTTGGGACAGGTAGTATCGCCCCAGCATTTT CASSMLGQVVSPQHF
TRBJ2-7 NA TRBV11-2 NA TGTGCCAGCAGCTCAATTCGAGGAGCCAGGGATTTCTACGAGCAGTACTTC CASSSIRGARDFYEQYF
TRBJ1-3 NA TRBV6-1 NA TGTGCCAGCAGTGAGCTAGGGTTCTCTGGAAACACCATATATTTT CASSELGFSGNTIYF
TRBJ2-5 NA TRBV2 NA TGTGCCAGCAGTCTAAAGGAGACCCAGTACTTC CASSLKETQYF
TRBJ2-1 TRBD2 TRBV10-2 NA TGCGCCAGCAGTGAGCTGACTAGCGGGAGGAATGAGCAGTTCTTC CASSELTSGRNEQFF